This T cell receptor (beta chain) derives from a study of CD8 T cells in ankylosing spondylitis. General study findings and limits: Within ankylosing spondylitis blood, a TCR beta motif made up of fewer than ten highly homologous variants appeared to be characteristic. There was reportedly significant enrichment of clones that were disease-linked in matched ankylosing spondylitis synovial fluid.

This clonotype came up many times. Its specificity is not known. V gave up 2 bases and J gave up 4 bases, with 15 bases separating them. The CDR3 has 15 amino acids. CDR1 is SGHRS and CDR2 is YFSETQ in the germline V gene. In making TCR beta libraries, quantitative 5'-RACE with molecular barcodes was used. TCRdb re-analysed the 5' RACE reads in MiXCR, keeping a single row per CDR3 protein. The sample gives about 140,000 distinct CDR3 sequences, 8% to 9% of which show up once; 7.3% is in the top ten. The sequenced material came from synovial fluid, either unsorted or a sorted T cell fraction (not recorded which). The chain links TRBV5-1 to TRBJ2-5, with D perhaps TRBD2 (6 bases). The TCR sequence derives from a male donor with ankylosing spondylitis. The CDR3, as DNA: TGCGCCAGCAGCTTCGGAATGGGGGGACGAGAGACCCAGTACTTC. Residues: CASSFGMGGRETQYF. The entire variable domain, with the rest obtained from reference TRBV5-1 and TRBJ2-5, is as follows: KAGVTQTPRYLIKTRGQQVTLSCSPISGHRSVSWYQQTPGQGLQFLFEYFSETQRNKGNFPGRFSGRQFSNSRSEMNVSTLELGDSALYLCASSFGMGGRETQYFGPGTRLLVL.